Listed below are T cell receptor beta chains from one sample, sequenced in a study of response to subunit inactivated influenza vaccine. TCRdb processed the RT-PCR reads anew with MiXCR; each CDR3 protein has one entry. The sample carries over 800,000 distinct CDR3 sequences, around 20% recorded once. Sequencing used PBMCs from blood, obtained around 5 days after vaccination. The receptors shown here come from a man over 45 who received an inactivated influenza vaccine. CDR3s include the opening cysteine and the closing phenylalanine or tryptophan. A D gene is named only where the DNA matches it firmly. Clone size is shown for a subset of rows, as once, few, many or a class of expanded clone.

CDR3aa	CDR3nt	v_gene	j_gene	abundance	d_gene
CASSLFSRAGSGANVLTF	TGTGCCAGCAGTTTATTTTCCAGGGCCGGCTCTGGGGCCAACGTCCTGACTTTC	TRBV27	TRBJ2-6	NA	NA
CASSFFRQETQYF	TGTGCCAGCAGTTTTTTCAGACAAGAGACCCAGTACTTC	TRBV12-3/TRBV12-4	TRBJ2-5	NA	NA
CATQNRNNEQFF	TGTGCCACCCAGAACAGAAACAATGAGCAGTTCTTC	TRBV12-3/TRBV12-4	TRBJ2-1	NA	NA
CASTRGQSAVDTQYF	TGTGCCAGCACCCGCGGACAGTCCGCCGTCGATACGCAGTATTTT	TRBV5-4	TRBJ2-3	NA	NA
CASSQERTAIAKNIQYF	TGTGCCAGCAGCCAAGAGAGAACGGCAATAGCCAAAAACATTCAGTACTTC	TRBV4-2	TRBJ2-4	NA	NA
CAISAGLAGTTDTQYF	TGTGCCATCAGTGCGGGACTAGCGGGGACCACAGATACGCAGTATTTT	TRBV10-3	TRBJ2-3	NA	TRBD2
CASSTQGALNSPLHF	TGTGCCAGCAGTACACAGGGGGCATTGAATTCACCCCTCCACTTT	TRBV6-1	TRBJ1-6	few	TRBD1
CASNQDTGELFF	TGTGCCAGCAACCAAGACACCGGGGAGCTGTTTTTT	TRBV2	TRBJ2-2	NA	NA
CASSLNKNTEAFF	TGTGCCAGCAGTTTAAATAAGAACACTGAAGCTTTCTTT	TRBV12-3/TRBV12-4	TRBJ1-1	NA	NA
CSGGQGGHEQYF	TGCAGTGGGGGACAGGGTGGGCACGAGCAGTACTTC	TRBV20-1	TRBJ2-7	few	TRBD1
CASSLWGGGTYNEQFF	TGCGCCAGCAGCTTGTGGGGAGGGGGGACTTACAATGAGCAGTTCTTC	TRBV5-1	TRBJ2-1	NA	NA
CSAAPSGGPSYNEQFF	TGCAGTGCCGCCCCTAGCGGGGGGCCTTCCTACAATGAGCAGTTCTTC	TRBV20-1	TRBJ2-1	NA	TRBD2
CASSLYETASYEQYF	TGTGCCAGCAGCTTATACGAGACAGCTTCCTACGAGCAGTACTTC	TRBV7-6	TRBJ2-7	few	NA
CASSARGRSYEQYF	TGTGCCAGCAGCGCCCGGGGGCGGTCCTACGAGCAGTACTTC	TRBV13	TRBJ2-7	NA	NA
CASSFAGYQGETQYF	TGCGCCAGCAGCTTTGCAGGTTACCAAGGAGAGACCCAGTACTTC	TRBV5-1	TRBJ2-5	NA	NA
CASSLPGTQQEQFF	TGTGCCAGCAGCTTGCCTGGGACCCAACAAGAGCAGTTCTTC	TRBV7-9	TRBJ2-1	NA	NA
CASSLDREAENIQYF	TGTGCCAGCAGCTTGGACAGGGAGGCCGAAAACATTCAGTACTTC	TRBV5-6	TRBJ2-4	NA	NA
CATGRDSTDTQYF	TGTGCCACCGGCCGGGACAGCACAGATACGCAGTATTTT	TRBV24-1	TRBJ2-3	NA	NA
CASIVDRGGTEAFF	TGTGCCAGCATCGTTGACAGGGGTGGGACTGAAGCTTTCTTT	TRBV12-3/TRBV12-4	TRBJ1-1	few	TRBD1